This note documents a single T cell receptor beta chain sequence. Its antigen is not identified. The V gene's germline CDR1 is DFQATT and CDR2 SNEGSKA (reference sequence). Germline trimming cut 4 bases from V and 2 bases from J; bases unmatched to any gene: 4. This CDR3 comprises 14 residues. These data come from a study of blood T cells in healthy people across ages. Overall study findings and caveats: CMV status of donors was not determined, possibly confounding expanded clonotype changes.

Combining a sample-barcoded 5' primer with a J-beta primer mix, a second PCR ran for about 7 to 12 cycles. TCRdb fed the 5' RACE reads into MiXCR, producing one record per CDR3 protein. The repertoire holds roughly 800,000 distinct CDR3 sequences, with roughly 25% as singletons. These data also featured in a second study, about T cells of mothers and their children. That work contributes: With unrelated pairs as the comparison, related mother-child pairs had a slightly higher overlap that was not significant.

Sequences were obtained from blood. The chain has TRBV20-1 and TRBJ2-3; 9 bases match TRBD2. This receptor was taken from a boy aged 5 to 17 in good health. CDR3 amino acids: CSATTSGYTDTQYF. The CDR3 DNA reads as TGCAGTGCTACGACTAGCGGTTACACAGATACGCAGTATTTT.